This T cell receptor (beta chain) was identified during a study of blood T cell repertoires in COVID-19. V shed 7 bases and J 4 bases; nucleotides not matched to a gene: 2. There are 13 residues in the CDR3. Per germline, CDR1 SGHRS and CDR2 YFSETQ. Allocation to cohorts depended on clinical history reported by the participants. Sequenced by immunoSEQ multiplex PCR; TCRdb stores in-frame clones only, minus some. The sample lists roughly 150,000 clones; roughly 84% were seen once. The chain uses TRBV5-1 and TRBJ2-1; TRBD2 aligns across 10 bases. The specimen was PBMCs or T cells enriched from blood (not recorded which). This receptor was obtained from a man aged 55 to 70 who had recovered from COVID-19. CDR3 bases: TGCGCCAGCTTTAGCGGGGGGTACAATGAGCAGTTCTTC. Translation gives CASFSGGYNEQFF.